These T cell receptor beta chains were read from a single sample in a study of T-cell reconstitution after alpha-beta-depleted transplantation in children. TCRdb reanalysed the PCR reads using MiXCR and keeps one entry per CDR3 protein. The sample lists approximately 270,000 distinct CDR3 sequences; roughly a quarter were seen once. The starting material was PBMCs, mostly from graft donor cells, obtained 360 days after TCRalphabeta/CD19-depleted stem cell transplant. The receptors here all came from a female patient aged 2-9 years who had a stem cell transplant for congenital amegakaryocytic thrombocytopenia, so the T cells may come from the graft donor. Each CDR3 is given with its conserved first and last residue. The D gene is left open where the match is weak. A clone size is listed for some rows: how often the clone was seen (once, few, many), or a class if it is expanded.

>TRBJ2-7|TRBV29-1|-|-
TGCAGCGTTCCCCCGGGGAGCTCCTACGAGCAGTACTTC
CSVPPGSSYEQYF
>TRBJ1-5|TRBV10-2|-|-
TGCGCCAGCAGTGAGTCGTCAGGGCACCAGCCCCAGCATTTT
CASSESSGHQPQHF
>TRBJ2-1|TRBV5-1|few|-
TGCGCCAGCAGCTTATCTGTCGCAACATACAATGAGCAGTTCTTC
CASSLSVATYNEQFF
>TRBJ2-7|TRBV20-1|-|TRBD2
TGCAGTGCATACGGACTAGCGGGAGGGTGGATCGGTAACGAGCAGTACTTC
CSAYGLAGGWIGNEQYF
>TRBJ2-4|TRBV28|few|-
TGTGCCAGCAGTTTAGCCTTCCAATGGCGGGGAGCCAAAAACATTCAGTACTTC
CASSLAFQWRGAKNIQYF
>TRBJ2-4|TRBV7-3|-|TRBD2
TGTGCCAGCAGCTTAATGGTTCGGAGCGGGAGGCGGAACATTCAGTACTTC
CASSLMVRSGRRNIQYF
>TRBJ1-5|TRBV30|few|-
TGTGCCTGGAGTAAGACAACCCCACAGGGATCACGGCCCCAGCATTTT
CAWSKTTPQGSRPQHF
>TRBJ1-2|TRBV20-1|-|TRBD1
TGCAGTGCTGTTCCGGGACAGGGACTTTCTAACTATGGCTACACCTTC
CSAVPGQGLSNYGYTF
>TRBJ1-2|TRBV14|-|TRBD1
TGTGCCAGCAGCCCCTTGGGACAGCCCAACTATGGCTACACCTTC
CASSPLGQPNYGYTF
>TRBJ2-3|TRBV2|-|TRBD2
TGTGCCAGCAGTGAAGAGGCGGGAGGGTTAGATACGCAGTATTTT
CASSEEAGGLDTQYF
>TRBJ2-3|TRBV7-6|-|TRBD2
TGTGCCAGCAGCTTAGGGCTAGCGGTCGGAGGTGGCACAGATACGCAGTATTTT
CASSLGLAVGGGTDTQYF
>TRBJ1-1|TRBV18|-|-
TGTGCCAGCTCACCACCGGGGGATCGTACCGTGGCCACTGAAGCTTTCTTT
CASSPPGDRTVATEAFF
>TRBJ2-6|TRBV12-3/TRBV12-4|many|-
TGTGCCAGCAGTTCGGTCTCTGGGGCCAACGTCCTGACTTTC
CASSSVSGANVLTF
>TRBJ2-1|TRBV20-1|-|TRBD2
TGCAGTGCTAGAGAGGGACTAGAGCAGTTCTTC
CSAREGLEQFF
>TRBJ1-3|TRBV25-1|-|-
TGTGCCAGCAGTGAATTGGGCACCGCCTCTGGAAACACCATATATTTT
CASSELGTASGNTIYF
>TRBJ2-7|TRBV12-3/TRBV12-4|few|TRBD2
TGTGCCAGCAGCGCTAGCGGGAGGGGTGGGTACGAGCAGTACTTC
CASSASGRGGYEQYF
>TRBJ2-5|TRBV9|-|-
TGTGCCAGCAGCGTAGGGCCGGGGGCAGGAAAAGAGACCCAGTACTTC
CASSVGPGAGKETQYF
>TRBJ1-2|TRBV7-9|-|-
TGTGCCAGCAGCTTGGGGGGGAGAGGTGGCTACACCTTC
CASSLGGRGGYTF
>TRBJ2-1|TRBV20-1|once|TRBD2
TGCAGTGCCCGCGGACTAGCGGGAGTCGCGAGGGTATTAGATGAGCAGTTCTTC
CSARGLAGVARVLDEQFF
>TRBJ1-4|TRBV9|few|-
TGTGCCAGCAGCGGACGAGATGAAAAACTGTTTTTT
CASSGRDEKLFF
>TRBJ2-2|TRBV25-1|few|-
TGTGCCAGCAGTCCCCCTGCGGTGGAGGAGCTGTTTTTT
CASSPPAVEELFF
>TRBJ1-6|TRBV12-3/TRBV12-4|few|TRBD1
TGTGCCAGCAGTCGAAGGGGGCGCGGATATAATTCACCCCTCCACTTT
CASSRRGRGYNSPLHF
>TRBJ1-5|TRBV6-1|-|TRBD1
TGTGCCAGCAGGGAAACAGGGGCCAATCAGCCCCAGCATTTT
CASRETGANQPQHF